What follows describes a single TCR beta chain. This specimen belongs to a study of cytomegalovirus exposure and HLA in healthy donors. Trimming cost V 0 bases and J 3 bases, with 15 bases left between them. From germline, CDR1 is SGHRS and CDR2 YFSETQ. This CDR3 comprises 17 residues. PCR used 60 Vbeta primers and 13 Jbeta primers. TCRdb keeps only in-frame clones here, not all; method: immunoSEQ multiplex PCR. This table holds over 150,000 clones, about four fifths found once. The chain carries TRBV5-1 and TRBJ1-4; tentative D call: TRBD1 (5 bases). The sequence derives from a young man in good health and CMV-seronegative. Sequenced material: PBMCs. The CDR3 here is CASSLVSGRMANEKLFF. CDR3 nucleotides: TGCGCCAGCAGCTTGGTTTCAGGGAGGATGGCTAATGAAAAACTGTTTTTT.